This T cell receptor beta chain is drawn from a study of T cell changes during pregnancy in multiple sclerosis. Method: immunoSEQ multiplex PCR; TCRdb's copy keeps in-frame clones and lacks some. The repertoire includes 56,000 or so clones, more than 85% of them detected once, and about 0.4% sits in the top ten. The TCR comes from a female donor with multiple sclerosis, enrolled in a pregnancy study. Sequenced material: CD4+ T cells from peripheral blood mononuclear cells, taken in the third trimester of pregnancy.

The CDR3 spells CASSPIAGVQPQHF. The DNA of the CDR3 is TGTGCCAGCTCACCGATAGCAGGGGTACAGCCCCAGCATTTT. The gene calls are TRBV18 and TRBJ1-5; a weak D match, TRBD1 (6 bases). Trimming took 3 bases from V and 7 from J, leaving 13 bases between them. The CDR3 totals 14 residues. Germline V gene data show CDR1 as KGHSH and CDR2 as LQKENI.